This T cell receptor (beta chain) was obtained from a study of tumor-infiltrating lymphocytes in primary liver carcinoma. Study-wide context: Those enrolled were patients of both sexes, who were aged 30 to 69 years. Study-wide results and limits: Blood's top-250-clone fraction was significantly lower than that of tumors (p = 0.039). Researchers did not compare CD4+ and CD8+ repertoires, as samples were bulk unsorted.

Starting from 500 ng of total RNA, TCR beta cDNA was produced with a primer in the constant region. ARM-PCR, slightly modified, supplied the TCR beta libraries through three nested multiplex PCR rounds. The first two PCR rounds used TRBV1-TRBV30 forward primers with a C-beta reverse primer, nine to ten cycles each. MiXCR was run by TCRdb on the multiplex PCR reads, yielding one entry per CDR3 protein. The sample contains approximately 310,000 distinct CDR3 sequences, 50% to 70% of which appear only once. The CDR3 has 16 residues. Germline CDR1 is SQVTM and CDR2 is ANQGSEA. As regards this clonotype: Its specificity is not known. One end of the junction fails to match germline, which may point to a read error.

Germline DNA was also extracted, and blood RNA derived from unsorted whole blood. At sampling, these chronic HBV carriers had received no treatment. J is TRBJ2-7 and V is TRBV29-1; D may correspond to TRBD1 or TRBD2 (5 bases each). This clonotype was obtained from a man between 35 and 55 years old with primary liver carcinoma and hepatitis B virus infection. Input material: peripheral blood. DNA for the CDR3: TGCAGCGCCATGACATCAGGGACCGGCACTCGCTACGGGCAGTACTTC. This sequence encodes CSAMTSGTGTRYGQYF.